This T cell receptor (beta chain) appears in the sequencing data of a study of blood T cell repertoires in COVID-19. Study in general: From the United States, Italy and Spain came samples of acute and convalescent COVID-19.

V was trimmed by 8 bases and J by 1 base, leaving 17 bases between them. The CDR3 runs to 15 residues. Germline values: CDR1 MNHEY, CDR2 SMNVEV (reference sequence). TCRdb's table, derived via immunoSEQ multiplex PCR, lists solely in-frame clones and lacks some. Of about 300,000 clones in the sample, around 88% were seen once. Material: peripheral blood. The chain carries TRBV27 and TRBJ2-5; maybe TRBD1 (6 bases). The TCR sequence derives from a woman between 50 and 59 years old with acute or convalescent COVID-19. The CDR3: CASGNPLTGQETQYF. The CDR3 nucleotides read TGTGCCAGCGGAAACCCACTGACAGGCCAAGAGACCCAGTACTTC.